This TCR beta chain stems from a study of shared clonotypes between healthy human individuals. Regarding the study as a whole: Donors were few, which limited the genetic and exposure-history diversity represented.

The V end was cut by 1 base, the J end by 6 bases, with 19 bases between. This CDR3 contains 17 residues. The germline CDR1 and CDR2 sequences are SGHAT and FQNNGV. Notes on this clone: Its cognate antigen is unknown.

An even split of each subset's genomic DNA across several immunoSEQ plates was performed. Assay used: immunoSEQ multiplex PCR; TCRdb lists only in-frame clones, some missing. This table has 530,000 or so clones, 75% to 80% appearing once. There were no recent acute infections or vaccinations among the donors, who were healthy HIV-negative adults. This receptor was taken from a woman in her 40s in good health. Some clones in this sample may be carry-over from other donors' samples. The chain uses TRBV11-2 and TRBJ2-1; a weak D match, TRBD2 (6 bases). Sequencing used PBMCs. CDR3 region: CASSLGGSGKGSNEQFF. The CDR3 DNA sequence: TGTGCCAGCAGCTTAGGTGGTAGCGGAAAAGGTAGCAATGAGCAGTTCTTC.